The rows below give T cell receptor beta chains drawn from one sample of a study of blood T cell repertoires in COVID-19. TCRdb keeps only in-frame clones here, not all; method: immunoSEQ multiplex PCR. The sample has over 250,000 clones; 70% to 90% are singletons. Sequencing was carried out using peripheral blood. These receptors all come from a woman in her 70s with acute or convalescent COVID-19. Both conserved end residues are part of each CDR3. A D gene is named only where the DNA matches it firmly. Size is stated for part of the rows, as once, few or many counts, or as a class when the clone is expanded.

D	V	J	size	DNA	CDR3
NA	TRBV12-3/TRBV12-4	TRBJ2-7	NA	TGTGCCAGCGGCTACAGCTACGAGCAGTACTTC	CASGYSYEQYF
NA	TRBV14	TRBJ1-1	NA	TGTGCCAGCAGCCAATGGGTGGGGGGGGCCGCTGAAGCTTTCTTT	CASSQWVGGAAEAFF
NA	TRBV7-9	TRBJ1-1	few	TGTGCCTTAGTTCGCGGAGGGAGGCTCGGTGAAGCTTTCTTT	CALVRGGRLGEAFF
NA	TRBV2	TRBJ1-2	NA	TGTGCCAGCAGCTACACCCTGGACGGGGAAGGGGGCTACACCTTC	CASSYTLDGEGGYTF
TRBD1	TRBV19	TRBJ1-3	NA	TGTGCCAGTAGACCGACAGGGTCCACTGGAAACACCATATATTTT	CASRPTGSTGNTIYF
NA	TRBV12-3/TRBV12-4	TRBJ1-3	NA	TGTGCCAGCAGTTGGGAGGGAAACACCATATATTTT	CASSWEGNTIYF
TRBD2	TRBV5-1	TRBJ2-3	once	TGCGCCAGCAGCGGGTTAGCGGGCGTGAGCACAGATACGCAGTATTTT	CASSGLAGVSTDTQYF
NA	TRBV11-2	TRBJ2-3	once	TGTGCCAGCAGCACGAACGGTAGGGGAGATACGCAGTATTTT	CASSTNGRGDTQYF
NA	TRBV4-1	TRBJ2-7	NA	TGCGCCAGCAGCCCCGCCCAGGGGCCCTACGAGCAGTACTTC	CASSPAQGPYEQYF
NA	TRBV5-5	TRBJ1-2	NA	TGTGCCAGCAGCGCGGCGCGAGGGCAGGGGTTCGATGGCTACACCTTC	CASSAARGQGFDGYTF
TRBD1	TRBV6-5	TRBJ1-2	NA	TGTGCCAGCAGTTACTCGGACGGGACAGGTTCCCGCTACACCTTC	CASSYSDGTGSRYTF
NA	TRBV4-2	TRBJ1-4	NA	TGTGCCAGCAGCCAAGTCGGGGAAAAACTGTTTTTT	CASSQVGEKLFF
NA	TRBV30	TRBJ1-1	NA	TGTGCCTGGAGTACCCCGGACAGAGAAGCTTTCTTT	CAWSTPDREAFF
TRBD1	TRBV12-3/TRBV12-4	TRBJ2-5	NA	TGTGCCAGCACTATGACAGGGCAAGAGACCCAGTACTTC	CASTMTGQETQYF
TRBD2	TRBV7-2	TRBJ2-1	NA	TGTGCCAGCAGCTTAGGGACTAGCGGGGGGCGAGAGCAGTTCTTC	CASSLGTSGGREQFF
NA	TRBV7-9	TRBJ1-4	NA	TGTGCCAGCAGCTTGAAGTCGGGACAACTTGAAAAACTGTTTTTT	CASSLKSGQLEKLFF
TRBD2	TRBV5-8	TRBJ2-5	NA	TGTGCCAGCAGCTTGGAGGGTAGCGGGGGCCGGGGGGAGACCCAGTACTTC	CASSLEGSGGRGETQYF
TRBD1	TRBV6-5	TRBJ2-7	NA	TGTGCCAGCGTCCCAGACGGTGGGACAGTGAACGAGCAGTACTTC	CASVPDGGTVNEQYF